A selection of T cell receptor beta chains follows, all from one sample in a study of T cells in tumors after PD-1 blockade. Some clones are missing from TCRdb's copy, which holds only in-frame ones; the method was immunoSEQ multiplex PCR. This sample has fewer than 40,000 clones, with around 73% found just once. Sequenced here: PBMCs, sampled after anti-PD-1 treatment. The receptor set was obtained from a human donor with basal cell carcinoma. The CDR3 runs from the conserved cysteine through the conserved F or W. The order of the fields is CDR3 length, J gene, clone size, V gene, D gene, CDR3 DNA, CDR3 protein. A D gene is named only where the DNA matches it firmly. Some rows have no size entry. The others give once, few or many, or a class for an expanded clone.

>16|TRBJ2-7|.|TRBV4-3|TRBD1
TGCGCCAGCAGCCCGGACAGGGTTGTCCCCTCCTACGAGCAGTACTTC
CASSPDRVVPSYEQYF
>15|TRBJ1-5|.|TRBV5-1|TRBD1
TGCGCCAGCAGCTTAGGGACAGGACGAAATCAGCCCCAGCATTTT
CASSLGTGRNQPQHF
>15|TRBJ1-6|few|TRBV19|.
TGTGCCAGTAGCCAAGCCCCAGGGGCGAATTCACCCCTCCACTTT
CASSQAPGANSPLHF
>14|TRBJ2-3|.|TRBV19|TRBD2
TGTGCCAGTAGTATAAGTGAGCGGGGGGATACGCAGTATTTT
CASSISERGDTQYF
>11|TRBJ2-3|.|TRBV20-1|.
TGCAGTACACTAGTTTCAGATACGCAGTATTTT
CSTLVSDTQYF
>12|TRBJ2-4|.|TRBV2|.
TGTGCCAGCAGTAATCGTAGAAACATTCAGTACTTC
CASSNRRNIQYF
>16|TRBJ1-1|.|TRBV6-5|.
TGTGCCAGCAGTTACTCGACTTACAGGATGAACACTGAAGCTTTCTTT
CASSYSTYRMNTEAFF
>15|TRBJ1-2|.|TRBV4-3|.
TGCGCCAGCAGTCAAAACAGGGCGCAGGACTATGGCTACACCTTC
CASSQNRAQDYGYTF
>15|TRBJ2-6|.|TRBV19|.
TGTGCCAGTAGCCACACCCACTCTGGGGCCAACGTCCTGACTTTC
CASSHTHSGANVLTF
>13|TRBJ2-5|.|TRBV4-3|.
TGCGCCAGCAGCCGGCGGGGTTCAGAGACCCAGTACTTC
CASSRRGSETQYF
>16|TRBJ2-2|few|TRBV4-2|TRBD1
TGTGCCAGCAGCCCGACCGGGACAGGGGACACCGGGGAGCTGTTTTTT
CASSPTGTGDTGELFF
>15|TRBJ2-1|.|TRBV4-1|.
TGCGCCAGCAGCCAAGATTCAGGGAGTGGGGATGAGCAGTTCTTC
CASSQDSGSGDEQFF
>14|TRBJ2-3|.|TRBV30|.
TGTGCCTGGAGTTTAACACTAGGCACAGATACGCAGTATTTT
CAWSLTLGTDTQYF
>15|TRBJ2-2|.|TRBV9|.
TGTGCCAGCAGCGTAGCAGGGGTAAACACCGGGGAGCTGTTTTTT
CASSVAGVNTGELFF
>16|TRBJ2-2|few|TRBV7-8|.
TGTGCCAGCAGCTTAGCGGTGAGACTCACCACCGGGGAGCTGTTTTTT
CASSLAVRLTTGELFF
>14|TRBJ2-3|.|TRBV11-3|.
TGTGCCAGCAGCCCGCTAGGGACCGCGGATACGCAGTATTTT
CASSPLGTADTQYF
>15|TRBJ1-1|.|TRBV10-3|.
TGTGCCATCAGTGAGGCAGCCTTATCGAACACTGAAGCTTTCTTT
CAISEAALSNTEAFF
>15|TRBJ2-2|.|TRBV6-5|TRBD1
TGTGCCAGCAGCCCGGGACAGGGGGGCACCGGGGAGCTGTTTTTT
CASSPGQGGTGELFF
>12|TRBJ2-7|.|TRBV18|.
TGTGCCAGCTCACCACAGGCCTACGAGCAGTACTTC
CASSPQAYEQYF
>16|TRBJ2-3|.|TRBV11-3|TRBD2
TGTGCCAGCAGCTTAGGGGCTAGCGGGATTACAGATACGCAGTATTTT
CASSLGASGITDTQYF
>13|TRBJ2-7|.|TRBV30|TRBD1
TGTGCCTCCGTAGACAGGGGGCCCTACGAGCAGTACTTC
CASVDRGPYEQYF
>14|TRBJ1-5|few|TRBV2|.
TGTGCCAGCAGGGGACTAACTGGCAATCAGCCCCAGCATTTT
CASRGLTGNQPQHF
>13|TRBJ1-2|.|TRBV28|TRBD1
TGTGCCAGCAGTCAGGGGGTAGGCAATGGCTACACCTTC
CASSQGVGNGYTF
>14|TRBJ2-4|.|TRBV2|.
TGTGCCAGCAGTGCCGCGGAGGGGGGGAACATTCAGTACTTC
CASSAAEGGNIQYF
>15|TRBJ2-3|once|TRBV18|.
TGTGCCAGCTCACCAAGACATCCGGGCCGAGATACGCAGTATTTT
CASSPRHPGRDTQYF
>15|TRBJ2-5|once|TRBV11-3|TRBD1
TGTGCCAGCAGCTTAGGACAGGGACCTTCAGAGACCCAGTACTTC
CASSLGQGPSETQYF
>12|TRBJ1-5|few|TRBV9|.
TGTGCCAGCAGCGTAGACGGTCAGCCCCAGCATTTT
CASSVDGQPQHF
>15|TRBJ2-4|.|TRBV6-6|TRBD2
TGTGCCAGCAGGAAGGGAGCGGGGGGGCAAAACATTCAGTACTTC
CASRKGAGGQNIQYF
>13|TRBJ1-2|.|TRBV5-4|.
TGTGCCAGCAGCTTGGGGCAGTCCTATGGCTACACCTTC
CASSLGQSYGYTF
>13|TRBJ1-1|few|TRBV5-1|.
TGCGCCAGCACCTTGGGTGGGAACACTGAAGCTTTCTTT
CASTLGGNTEAFF
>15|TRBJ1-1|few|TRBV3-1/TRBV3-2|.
TGTGCCAGCAGCCAAGATCGGGTTAGGAACACTGAAGCTTTCTTT
CASSQDRVRNTEAFF
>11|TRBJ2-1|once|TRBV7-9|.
TGTGTCCACCAGCTAGCAGGTCTTGAGTTCTTC
CVHQLAGLEFF
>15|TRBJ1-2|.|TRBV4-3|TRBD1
TGCGCCAGCAGCCCCTCGGGACAGGGGATCTATGGCTACACCTTC
CASSPSGQGIYGYTF
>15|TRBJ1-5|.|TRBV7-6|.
TGTGCCAGCAGCCCGCGTGCGGGGTCCAGTCAGCCCCAGCATTTT
CASSPRAGSSQPQHF
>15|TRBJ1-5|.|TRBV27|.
TGTGCCAGCAGTTTGGAGAGGTTCGGCAGAGGAGCCCAGCATTTT
CASSLERFGRGAQHF
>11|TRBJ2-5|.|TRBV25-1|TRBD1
TGTGCCAGCAGGCCGGGACAGGGGGGGTACTTC
CASRPGQGGYF
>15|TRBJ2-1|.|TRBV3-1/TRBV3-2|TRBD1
TGTGCCAGCAGCCCGGGGACAGGTTCTTACAATGAGCAGTTCTTC
CASSPGTGSYNEQFF
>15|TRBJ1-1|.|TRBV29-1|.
TGCAGCGTCGATCCCGAGGGGACCTTGAACACTGAAGCTTTCTTT
CSVDPEGTLNTEAFF
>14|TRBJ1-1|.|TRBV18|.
TGTGCCAGCTCACCAATCGGTTCGAACACTGAAGCTTTCTTT
CASSPIGSNTEAFF
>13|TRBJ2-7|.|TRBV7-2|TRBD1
TGTGCCAGCAGCTCGGGACAGAGATACGAGCAGTACTTC
CASSSGQRYEQYF
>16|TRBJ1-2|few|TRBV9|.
TGTGCCAGCAGCGTAGAAAAGAACGCCGGTTTCTATGGCTACACCTTC
CASSVEKNAGFYGYTF
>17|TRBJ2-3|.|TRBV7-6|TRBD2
TGTGCCAGCAGCCCAATCGGGGGGAACCCTAGCACAGATACGCAGTATTTT
CASSPIGGNPSTDTQYF
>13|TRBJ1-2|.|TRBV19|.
TGTGCCAGTAGTATTTGGACAGCAGAGGGCTACACCTTC
CASSIWTAEGYTF
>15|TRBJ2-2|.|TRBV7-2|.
TGTGCCAGCAGCTTAGTGGGTGGGAACACCGGGGAGCTGTTTTTT
CASSLVGGNTGELFF
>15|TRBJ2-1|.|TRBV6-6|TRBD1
TGTGCCAGCAGAGAATGGGACAGGGGAAACAATGAGCAGTTCTTC
CASREWDRGNNEQFF
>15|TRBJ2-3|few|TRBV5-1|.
TGCGCCAGCAGCTTGGGCCCAAAGGGGCCAGATACGCAGTATTTT
CASSLGPKGPDTQYF
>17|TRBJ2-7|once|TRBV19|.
TGTGCCAGTAGTACAAGAGGCTCGGACAGTTCGACCTACGAGCAGTACTTC
CASSTRGSDSSTYEQYF
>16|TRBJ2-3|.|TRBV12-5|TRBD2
TGTGCTAGTGGTTTGGGATCCGGGGGGGTCACAGATACGCAGTATTTT
CASGLGSGGVTDTQYF
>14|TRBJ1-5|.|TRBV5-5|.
TGTGCCAGCAGCTACGACAGCCAGAGACAGCCCCAGCATTTT
CASSYDSQRQPQHF